The present T cell receptor (beta chain) was sequenced within a study of early T cells in non-severe SARS-CoV-2 infection. The library protocol tagged individual cDNA molecules with unique molecular identifiers. A single record per CDR3 protein comes from TCRdb applying MiXCR to the 5' RACE reads. The table has some 52,000 distinct CDR3 sequences, around 8% seen once. V shed 1 base and J 4 bases; nucleotides not matched to a gene: 5. Per germline, CDR1 MGHDK and CDR2 SYGVNS. This CDR3 spans 15 amino acids. The V call is TRBV25-1, the J call TRBJ2-7, with 9 bases matching TRBD1. The sequence derives from an adult who was a healthcare worker with PCR-confirmed SARS-CoV-2 infection or an uninfected control (not recorded which). Input material: whole blood. Written as DNA, the CDR3 is TGTGCCAGCAGTGAATCCGGGACAGGGATTTACGAGCAGTACTTC. It yields the protein CASSESGTGIYEQYF.